This entry lists 5 T cell receptor beta chains sequenced from one sample in a study of response to subunit inactivated influenza vaccine. TCRdb recomputed calls from the RT-PCR reads with MiXCR, one row per CDR3 protein. This table has about 160,000 distinct CDR3 sequences, under 13% appearing once. The sample was non-naive T cells sorted from PBMCs, taken 45 days after vaccination. All receptors derive from a man aged 45-65 years who received an inactivated influenza vaccine.

This clonotype was seen a handful of times. The CDR3 here is CASSLLTRESTEAFF. CDR3 DNA sequence: TGTGCCAGCAGTCTTCTCACCAGGGAGAGCACTGAAGCTTTCTTT. This chain uses TRBV28 with TRBJ1-1; D is possibly TRBD1 (5 bases). The CDR3 contains 15 residues. The V gene lost 5 bases and the J gene lost 4 bases, with 17 bases spanning the gap. Per the germline V gene, CDR1 is MDHEN and CDR2 is SYDVKM. The full variable domain, completed using reference TRBV28 and TRBJ1-1, is DVKVTQSSRYLVKRTGEKVFLECVQDMDHENMFWYRQDPGLGLRLIYFSYDVKMKEKGDIPEGYSVSREKKERFSLILESASTNQTSMYLCASSLLTRESTEAFFGQGTRLTVV.

This clonotype was seen ten or more times. The J gene is TRBJ2-1, the V gene TRBV7-9; TRBD2 might be the D (6 bases). Trimming shortened V by 1 base and J by 10 bases, and 14 bases separated the two germline ends. The germline CDR1 and CDR2 sequences are SEHNR and FQNEAQ (reference sequence). The CDR3 loop spans 14 amino acids. CDR3 region: CASSLVLFGGEQFF. Here the CDR3 DNA reads TGTGCCAGCAGCTTAGTTCTCTTCGGGGGAGAGCAGTTCTTC.

This clonotype was detected a few times. The rearrangement uses TRBV4-1 and TRBJ2-1; 8 bases are a match to TRBD2. Trimming took 1 base from V and 8 from J; bases not matched to a gene: 7. Germline lookup yields CDR1 MGHRA and CDR2 YSYEKL. This CDR3 has 15 amino acids. The CDR3, as DNA: TGCGCCAGCAGCCAAGGAGCGGGAGCAGGTGATGAGCAGTTCTTC. Translating gives CASSQGAGAGDEQFF.

The chain links TRBV18 to TRBJ2-7; D uncertain. Per germline, CDR1 KGHSH and CDR2 LQKENI. The V and J ends lost 5 bases and 4 bases respectively, with 15 bases between them. The CDR3 is 14 amino acids. The CDR3 nucleotides read TGTGCCAGCTCAGATCCCCACGGCGGTTACGAGCAGTACTTC. Its protein product is CASSDPHGGYEQYF.

In its sample, this clonotype was seen a few times. This chain links TRBV13 with TRBJ2-7; D not certain. CDR3 size: 16 residues. Germline V gene sequence: CDR1 PRHDT, CDR2 FYEKMQ (reference sequence). V lost 4 bases and J 1 base, leaving 17 bases between the germline ends. The CDR3 protein is CASSSATDFPSYEQYF. The DNA for the CDR3 is TGTGCCAGCAGCTCCGCGACCGACTTCCCTTCCTACGAGCAGTACTTC. Variable domain in full (rest from reference TRBV13 and TRBJ2-7): AAGVIQSPRHLIKEKRETATLKCYPIPRHDTVYWYQQGPGQDPQFLISFYEKMQSDKGSIPDRFSAQQFSDYHSELNMSSLELGDSALYFCASSSATDFPSYEQYFGPGTRLTVT.